These 20 T cell receptor beta chains originate from one sample sequenced in a study of cytomegalovirus exposure and HLA in healthy donors. Primers for the PCR totalled 60 Vbeta and 13 Jbeta. Measured with immunoSEQ multiplex PCR; TCRdb has only the in-frame clones, and not every one. The sample lists roughly 81,000 clones, roughly 80% occurring once. The sample was PBMCs. Receptor source: a boy aged 5-17 years in good health and CMV-seronegative.

This chain joins TRBV4-3 and TRBJ1-5; unclear D gene. CDR1 is LGHNA, CDR2 YSLEER, per germline. Between the trimmed V and J ends, which lost 0 bases and 3 bases, there was a span of 9 bases. The CDR3 is 15 residues long. DNA of the CDR3: TGCGCCAGCAGCCAAGAACGGGGAGTCAATCAGCCCCAGCATTTT. Its translation is CASSQERGVNQPQHF.

The chain is built from TRBV7-2 and TRBJ1-5; D is uncertain. Germline CDR1 reads SGHTA; CDR2 reads FQGNSA. V gave up 2 bases and J gave up 2 bases, with 16 bases separating them. The CDR3 has 17 residues. CDR3 sequence (DNA): TGTGCCAGCAGCTTAAGGAAGAGTGGCCAGGGCAATCAGCCCCAGCATTTT. Its translation is CASSLRKSGQGNQPQHF.

The chain is built from TRBV29-1 and TRBJ1-2; D possibly corresponds to TRBD1 (6 bases). The germline V gene has CDR1 SQVTM and CDR2 ANQGSEA. The V gene lost 0 bases and the J gene lost 3 bases, with 20 bases spanning the gap. CDR3 length: 17 residues. CDR3 residues: CSVEDGPGGGAHYGYTF. DNA of the CDR3: TGCAGCGTTGAAGATGGCCCGGGGGGGGGCGCACACTATGGCTACACCTTC.

This chain joins TRBV6-6 and TRBJ2-3; 8 nucleotides line up with TRBD2. The CDR3 runs to 15 residues. Germline CDR1 reads MNHNY; CDR2 reads SVGAGI (reference sequence). The trim removed 6 bases at V and 4 bases at J, leaving 9 bases unmatched. The CDR3 loop is CASSPSGRAADTQYF. CDR3 bases: TGTGCCAGCAGCCCAAGCGGGAGAGCCGCAGATACGCAGTATTTT.

This clone appeared a single time. The CDR3 DNA reads TGTGCCAGCAGTGACCATAGGAGCTCCTACGAGCAGTACTTC. Its translation: CASSDHRSSYEQYF. The J gene is TRBJ2-7, the V gene TRBV25-1, with D unclear. Per the germline V gene, CDR1 is MGHDK and CDR2 is SYGVNS. The CDR3 extends over 14 amino acids. Trimming took 3 bases from V and 0 from J, leaving 9 bases between them.

The CDR3 sequence is CASSQAPVYTDTQYF. Written as DNA, the CDR3 is TGCGCCAGCAGCCAAGCCCCGGTCTACACAGATACGCAGTATTTT. The chain joins TRBV4-3 to TRBJ2-3; D not resolved. V was trimmed by 1 base and J by 2 bases, leaving 10 bases between them. CDR1 LGHNA and CDR2 YSLEER come from the germline V gene. The CDR3 has 15 amino acids.

The V gene is TRBV7-8, the J gene TRBJ2-7, with TRBD1 matching 9 bases. The ends lost 5 bases at V and 2 bases at J; junction bases unmatched: 4. The germline CDR1 and CDR2 sequences are SGHVS and FQNEAQ. The CDR3 has 14 residues. In nucleotides, the CDR3 is TGTGCCAGCAGCCTTGACAGGGGGACCTACGAGCAGTACTTC. It encodes CASSLDRGTYEQYF.

The genes are TRBV6-6 and TRBJ1-5; 8 nucleotides line up with TRBD1. The CDR3 extends over 16 amino acids. Germline CDR1 and CDR2: MNHNY and SVGAGI (reference sequence). V dropped 6 bases and J dropped 0; count of bases not matched to a gene: 7. The CDR3 nucleotides read TGTGCCAGCAGGTCCCCCGACAGGGGTAGCAATCAGCCCCAGCATTTT. It translates to CASRSPDRGSNQPQHF.

The chain is built from TRBV30 and TRBJ2-3; TRBD1 is a possible D gene (6 bases). Germline CDR1 reads GTSNPN; CDR2 reads SVGIG (reference sequence). V gave up 3 bases and J gave up 3 bases, with 13 bases separating them. This CDR3 region has 14 residues. In DNA, the CDR3 is TGTGCCTGGAGAATGGACAGCCCAACAGATACGCAGTATTTT. Translating gives CAWRMDSPTDTQYF.

The chain combines TRBV5-8 with TRBJ1-2, with TRBD1 identical over 11 bases. This CDR3 region has 15 residues. Trimming took 1 base from V and 4 from J; bases not matched to a gene: 3. The germline CDR1 and CDR2 sequences are SGHTS and YDEGEE. The CDR3 here is CASSLTGTGGYGYTF. The CDR3 coding sequence is TGTGCCAGCAGCTTGACGGGGACAGGGGGCTATGGCTACACCTTC.

The V gene is TRBV7-7, the J gene TRBJ2-5, with 11 bases identical to TRBD2. The CDR3 runs 16 residues. V gave up 5 bases and J gave up 0 bases; unmatched junction bases: 5. Germline CDR1 reads SSHAT; CDR2 reads FNYEAQ (reference sequence). The CDR3 protein is CASSDGTSGYQETQYF. The CDR3, as DNA: TGTGCCAGCAGCGACGGGACTAGCGGTTACCAAGAGACCCAGTACTTC.

This clone has only a few counts. The chain joins TRBV7-8 to TRBJ1-2, with D unresolved. V lost 0 bases to trimming and J lost 2 bases, with 7 bases between them. The CDR3 totals 14 residues. Germline V gene data show CDR1 as SGHVS and CDR2 as FQNEAQ. CDR3 DNA: TGTGCCAGCAGCTTAGCCACGGGGAACTATGGCTACACCTTC. Encoded protein: CASSLATGNYGYTF.

This chain uses TRBV5-1 with TRBJ1-6; D may be TRBD1 (5 bases). Trimming took off 4 bases at V and 7 bases at J, with 15 bases between the two ends. Germline V gene data show CDR1 as SGHRS and CDR2 as YFSETQ. The length of the CDR3 is 15 residues. In nucleotides, the CDR3 is TGCGCCAGCAGCCGGAGTCAGGACAAAAATTCACCCCTCCACTTT. It specifies CASSRSQDKNSPLHF.

The rearrangement links TRBV19 to TRBJ2-1; 13 positions agree with TRBD2. CDR3 length: 14 amino acids. CDR1 and CDR2 from the germline V gene are LNHDA and SQIVND (reference sequence). Trimming cost V 5 bases and J 9 bases; bases outside gene matches: 4. The CDR3 DNA follows: TGTGCCAGTAGTCTTGGACTAGCGGGAGCTGAGCAGTTCTTC. Translated, it gives CASSLGLAGAEQFF.

The chain is built from TRBV28 and TRBJ1-2; TRBD1 agrees at 7 bases. The germline CDR1 and CDR2 sequences are MDHEN and SYDVKM. V lost 2 bases, J lost 5 bases, and 5 bases stayed unmatched. The length of the CDR3 is 14 residues. The CDR3 sequence: CASSLQGRGYGYTF. The CDR3 DNA reads TGTGCCAGCAGTTTACAGGGCAGGGGGTATGGCTACACCTTC.

As concerns this clone: One junction end disagrees with the germline gene, perhaps due to a read error. This chain connects TRBV28 to TRBJ2-1; 11 positions agree with TRBD1. The CDR3 is made up of 15 amino acids. Germline CDR1 and CDR2: MDHEN and SYDVKM. The CDR3 bases are TGTGGCAGCGCAGTCGGTGGGACAGGGGGCAATGAGCAGTTCTTC. Protein sequence: CGSAVGGTGGNEQFF.

The chain couples TRBV7-2 to TRBJ1-4; TRBD1 might be the D (5 bases). The V end was cut by 4 bases, the J end by 11 bases, with 11 bases between. The CDR3 contains 12 residues. The V gene's germline CDR1 is SGHTA and CDR2 FQGNSA. CDR3 sequence: CASSSVKGKLFF. The CDR3 DNA reads as TGTGCCAGCAGCTCAGTCAAGGGGAAACTGTTTTTT.

The CDR3 spells CASSQGLVNTYNEQFF. The CDR3 coding sequence is TGCGCCAGCAGCCAAGGATTGGTAAACACCTACAATGAGCAGTTCTTC. V and J are TRBV4-3 and TRBJ2-1; D remains ambiguous. The CDR3 totals 16 residues. Germline CDR1 and CDR2: LGHNA and YSLEER. The germline V and J ends were trimmed by 1 base and 2 bases, with 12 bases remaining between them.

V and J are TRBV30 and TRBJ1-3; TRBD1 matches at 10 bases. The CDR3 runs to 15 residues. Germline V gene data show CDR1 as GTSNPN and CDR2 as SVGIG (reference sequence). V gave up 4 bases and J gave up 4 bases; unmatched junction bases: 7. The CDR3 here is CAWTTGGLLGNTIYF. In DNA, the CDR3 is TGTGCCTGGACGACAGGGGGCCTTTTAGGAAACACCATATATTTT.

The chain uses TRBV4-1 and TRBJ1-1; D is undetermined. Germline loops: CDR1 MGHRA, CDR2 YSYEKL. The CDR3 is 15 amino acids. Trimming removed 0 bases at V and 4 bases at J, with 12 bases between. CDR3: CASSQDRRGFTEAFF. CDR3 bases: TGCGCCAGCAGCCAAGATCGGCGGGGATTCACTGAAGCTTTCTTT.